This TCR beta chain derives from a study of T cell repertoires in cytomegalovirus infection. Study in general: It was recently identified HLA-C-restricted and well-studied HLA-B-restricted CMV epitopes that the study used. Matching HLA type, along with CMV infection, was indicated by public TCR beta signatures. Study findings and constraints: There were carriers of CMV plus the relevant HLA, and cumulative public TCR beta family frequency identified them. The response measured ex vivo was dominated by TCR beta clonotypes (HLA-C-restricted and CMV-specific).

After removal of 7 bases from V and 8 bases from J, the junction contained 8 bases not matched to a gene. Germline V gene data show CDR1 as MNHEY and CDR2 as SVGAGI. This CDR3 comprises 13 residues. For this clonotype: The antigen is not known.

TCRdb redid the calling of the reads with MiXCR, one entry per CDR3 protein. The sample has about 830,000 distinct CDR3 sequences, about 33% seen once. This TCR was recovered from a human donor in good health (CMV status not recorded). Some clones in this sample may be carry-over from other donors' samples. J is TRBJ1-2 and V is TRBV6-5; 9 bases map to TRBD1. Sequencing used cultured CD8+ T cells from PBMCs, obtained from culture after CMV antigen stimulation. CDR3 sequence reads: CASTLTGGGGYTF. Written as DNA, the CDR3 is TGTGCCAGCACCTTGACAGGGGGAGGCGGCTACACCTTC.